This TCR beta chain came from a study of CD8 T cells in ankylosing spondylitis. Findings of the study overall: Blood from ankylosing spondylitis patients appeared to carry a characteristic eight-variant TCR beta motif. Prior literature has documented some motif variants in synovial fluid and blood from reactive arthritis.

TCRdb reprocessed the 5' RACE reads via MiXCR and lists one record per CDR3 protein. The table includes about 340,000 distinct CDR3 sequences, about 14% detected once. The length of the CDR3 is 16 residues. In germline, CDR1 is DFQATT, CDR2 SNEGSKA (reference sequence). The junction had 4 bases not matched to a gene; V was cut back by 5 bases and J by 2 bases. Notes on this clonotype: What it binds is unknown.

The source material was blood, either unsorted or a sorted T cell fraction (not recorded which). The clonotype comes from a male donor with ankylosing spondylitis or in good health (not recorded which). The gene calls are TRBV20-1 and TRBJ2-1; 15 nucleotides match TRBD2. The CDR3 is CSAGTSGRKAYNEQFF. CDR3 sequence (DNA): TGCAGTGCTGGGACTAGCGGGAGGAAGGCCTACAATGAGCAGTTCTTC.